Shown below are 30 T cell receptor beta chains from a single sample sequenced in a study of cytomegalovirus exposure and HLA in healthy donors. PCR amplification relied on 60 Vbeta primers (plus 13 Jbeta primers). Some clones are missing from TCRdb's copy, which holds only in-frame ones; the method was immunoSEQ multiplex PCR. The sample comprises 130,000 or so clones, around three fifths of which are singletons, and about 1.8% rests with the top ten. The sample taken for sequencing was PBMCs. These receptors were collected from a male donor in good health and CMV-seronegative.

CDR3 amino acids: CATHRDQETQYF. The CDR3 nucleotides are TGTGCCACCCACAGGGATCAAGAGACCCAGTACTTC. The chain is built from TRBV2 and TRBJ2-5, with D possibly matching TRBD1 (6 bases). Germline-derived CDR1 and CDR2 are SNHLY and FYNNEI. This CDR3 has 12 amino acids. The ends were cut back, 10 bases at V and 2 bases at J, with 11 bases in the middle. The variable domain in full, with the rest retrieved from reference TRBV2 and TRBJ2-5, is EPEVTQTPSHQVTQMGQEVILRCVPISNHLYFYWYRQILGQKVEFLVSFYNNEISEKSEIFDDQFSVERPDGSNFTLKIRSTKLEDSAMYFCATHRDQETQYFGPGTRLLVL.

V is TRBV28 and J is TRBJ2-5; the match to TRBD1 covers 9 bases. This CDR3 contains 14 residues. J gave up 1 base and V 5 bases, and 2 bases lay outside the gene matches. Germline V gives CDR1 MDHEN, CDR2 SYDVKM. The CDR3 bases are TGTGCCAGCAGTGGGGACAGGGCCCAAGAGACCCAGTACTTC. Translated: CASSGDRAQETQYF.

DNA for the CDR3: TGTCCCACCACCACCACAGGGAACTCTGGAAACACCATATATTTT. It specifies CPTTTTGNSGNTIYF. The chain couples TRBV19 to TRBJ1-3; perhaps TRBD1 as D (6 bases). The V gene's germline CDR1 is LNHDA and CDR2 SQIVND (reference sequence). The CDR3 is 15 amino acids.

This clone has more than one count but fewer than ten. The V call is TRBV9, the J call TRBJ1-4, with 9 bases fitting TRBD1. With 2 bases clipped from V and 2 bases from J, the junction kept 1 base outside the gene matches. This CDR3 is built from 15 residues. Per the germline V gene, CDR1 is SGDLS and CDR2 is YYNGEE. CDR3 DNA sequence: TGTGCCAGCAGCGTCACAGGGGGCACTAATGAAAAACTGTTTTTT. Its protein is CASSVTGGTNEKLFF.

This clone was seen more than once but under ten times. V is TRBV25-1 and J is TRBJ2-5; perhaps TRBD1 as D (6 bases). Trimming stripped 8 bases from V and 3 bases from J, with 10 bases between. CDR3 length: 12 residues. Germline CDR1 reads MGHDK; CDR2 reads SYGVNS. The CDR3 DNA sequence: TGTGCCAGCCTTGACAGGAAAGAGACCCAGTACTTC. This codes for CASLDRKETQYF.

The chain has TRBV30 and TRBJ1-4; D unresolved. This CDR3 has 13 amino acids. V shed 5 bases and J shed 12 bases, with 19 bases lying between them. Germline V gene sequence: CDR1 GTSNPN, CDR2 SVGIG (reference sequence). This chain's CDR3 is CAWQRASPGELFF. CDR3 bases: TGTGCCTGGCAAAGAGCGTCGCCCGGTGAACTGTTTTTT.

In its sample, this clone was seen a few times. V is TRBV27 and J is TRBJ2-3; possibly TRBD2 for D (6 bases). The CDR3 is 17 amino acids. Germline assignment: CDR1 MNHEY and CDR2 SMNVEV (reference sequence). V lost 8 bases and J lost 2, with 23 bases in between. CDR3 amino acids: CASSPLRRRGFTDTQYF. The CDR3 DNA follows: TGTGCCAGCTCCCCCCTGAGGAGGCGGGGATTCACAGATACGCAGTATTTT.

V gene TRBV7-9 combines with J gene TRBJ2-7, with 9 positions matching TRBD1. There are 14 residues in the CDR3. Per the germline V gene, CDR1 is SEHNR and CDR2 is FQNEAQ (reference sequence). Losses at the gene ends were 5 bases for V and 1 base for J; bases not matched to a gene: 3. CDR3 in DNA: TGTGCCAGCAGCCCGACAGGGGGTTCCTACGAGCAGTACTTC. This sequence encodes CASSPTGGSYEQYF.

The gene calls are TRBV5-4 and TRBJ1-6; D might be TRBD1 (5 bases). From germline, CDR1 is SGHNT and CDR2 YYREEE (reference sequence). The CDR3 loop spans 14 amino acids. V was pared by 1 base and J by 5 bases, with 7 bases between. DNA for the CDR3: TGTGCCAGCAGCTTGTTACAGGATAATTCACCCCTCCACTTT. Its protein product is CASSLLQDNSPLHF. The full variable domain, with the rest looked up from reference TRBV5-4 and TRBJ1-6, is ETGVTQSPTHLIKTRGQQVTLRCSSQSGHNTVSWYQQALGQGPQFIFQYYREEENGRGNFPPRFSGLQFPNYSSELNVNALELDDSALYLCASSLLQDNSPLHFGNGTRLTVT.

In nucleotides, the CDR3 is TGTGCCAGTAACCAAGACAGGGGAGATACTGAAGCTTTCTTT. Protein: CASNQDRGDTEAFF. V gene TRBV19 combines with J gene TRBJ1-1; the match to TRBD1 covers 8 bases. Germline V gene lookup returns CDR1 LNHDA and CDR2 SQIVND (reference sequence). This CDR3 has 14 residues. J gave up 5 bases and V 7 bases, and 9 bases lay outside the gene matches.

The chain uses TRBV30 and TRBJ1-2; D remains ambiguous. The CDR3 has 14 amino acids. Trimming left V 0 bases short and J 2 bases short, with 10 bases between. From germline, CDR1 is GTSNPN and CDR2 SVGIG (reference sequence). The CDR3 DNA follows: TGTGCCTGGAGTGTACTTTCACTGAACTATGGCTACACCTTC. It yields the protein CAWSVLSLNYGYTF.

The V call is TRBV2, the J call TRBJ1-2, with 8 bases that match TRBD1. Germline V CDR1 and CDR2: SNHLY, FYNNEI. Trimming cost V 8 bases and J 4 bases; bases outside gene matches: 9. CDR3 length: 14 residues. CDR3 sequence reads: CASQPGQEIYGYTF. Here the CDR3 DNA reads TGTGCCAGCCAACCGGGACAGGAGATCTATGGCTACACCTTC.

For this clone: One junction end disagrees with the germline gene, perhaps due to a read error. J is TRBJ2-5 and V is TRBV7-2; D might be TRBD2 (6 bases). The germline V gene has CDR1 SGHTA and CDR2 FQGNSA. The CDR3 length is 15 residues. As DNA, the CDR3 is TGTGCCAGCAGTTTAGACCCCCGGGGGAGGGAGACCCAGTACTTC. Amino acid sequence: CASSLDPRGRETQYF.

As concerns this clone: A junction boundary mismatches the germline segment, possibly from a read error. The chain has TRBV2 and TRBJ2-4; TRBD2 matches 8 bases. In germline, CDR1 is SNHLY, CDR2 FYNNEI. This CDR3 has 12 residues. Written as DNA, the CDR3 is TGTGCCAGCAGTGAAGCGCCCGGGACTAGTAACTTC. Its translation: CASSEAPGTSNF.

V and J are TRBV19 and TRBJ2-7; 7 bases align to TRBD1. Trimming cost V 3 bases and J 0 bases; bases outside gene matches: 5. The CDR3 extends over 15 amino acids. Germline V gives CDR1 LNHDA, CDR2 SQIVND (reference sequence). The CDR3 DNA follows: TGTGCCAGTAGTATGGGGGACAGAAGCTCCTACGAGCAGTACTTC. Protein product: CASSMGDRSSYEQYF.

Only a few counts were recorded for this clone. The rearrangement links TRBV28 to TRBJ1-5; 7 nucleotides match TRBD1. The V gene's germline CDR1 is MDHEN and CDR2 SYDVKM. This CDR3 spans 18 amino acids. J was trimmed by 2 bases and V by 3 bases; bases with no gene match: 13. CDR3 region: CASSFDLDRAGRNQPQHF. CDR3 nucleotides: TGTGCCAGCAGTTTCGATCTCGACAGGGCAGGGCGCAATCAGCCCCAGCATTTT.

Only a few counts were recorded for this clone. V gene TRBV5-1 combines with J gene TRBJ2-2; unclear D gene. CDR1 and CDR2 from the germline V gene are SGHRS and YFSETQ. CDR3 length equals 16 residues. With 1 base removed from V and 0 bases from J, the gap between germline ends came to 10 bases. The CDR3 sequence is CASSLRHSSNTGELFF. The CDR3 DNA is TGCGCCAGCAGCTTGAGGCACAGTTCGAACACCGGGGAGCTGTTTTTT.

This clone came up a few times. The J gene is TRBJ2-2, the V gene TRBV6-5, with 11 positions matching TRBD2. The CDR3 is 16 amino acids. CDR1 MNHEY and CDR2 SVGAGI come from the germline V gene. Unmatched junction bases numbered 3, after V lost 0 bases and J lost 6 bases. The DNA of the CDR3 is TGTGCCAGCAGTTACTCCCATAGCGGGGGGGCCGGGGAGCTGTTTTTT. Translation gives CASSYSHSGGAGELFF.

The rearrangement joins TRBV9 to TRBJ1-1; D is possibly TRBD1 (5 bases). With 2 bases removed from V and 1 base from J, the gap between germline ends came to 15 bases. The CDR3 is 16 residues long. Germline CDR1 is SGDLS and CDR2 is YYNGEE. CDR3 nucleotide sequence: TGTGCCAGCAGCGTCCGACAGCAAGACCCGAACACTGAAGCTTTCTTT. Encoded protein: CASSVRQQDPNTEAFF. The full variable domain, its missing parts supplied by reference TRBV9 and TRBJ1-1, is DSGVTQTPKHLITATGQRVTLRCSPRSGDLSVYWYQQSLDQGLQFLIQYYNGEERAKGNILERFSAQQFPDLHSELNLSSLELGDSALYFCASSVRQQDPNTEAFFGQGTRLTVV.

J is TRBJ2-7 and V is TRBV28; D not resolved. Germline values: CDR1 MDHEN, CDR2 SYDVKM. The germline V and J ends were trimmed by 3 bases and 6 bases, with 6 bases remaining between them. The CDR3 is 11 amino acids. The CDR3 loop reads CASSFRVEQYF. Here the CDR3 DNA reads TGTGCCAGCAGTTTTCGAGTCGAGCAGTACTTC.

The chain uses TRBV27 and TRBJ2-7; 11 bases align to TRBD1. CDR3 length: 15 residues. V lost 0 bases and J lost 7; bases outside the gene matches: 5. In germline, CDR1 is MNHEY, CDR2 SMNVEV (reference sequence). The CDR3 coding sequence is TGTGCCAGCAGTTTATCCGGACAGGGGGCGAGTGAGCAGTACTTC. It specifies CASSLSGQGASEQYF.

The chain has TRBV19 and TRBJ2-3; 8 positions agree with TRBD1. The V gene end was trimmed by 10 bases and the J gene end by 4 bases; junction bases not matched to a gene: 10. Germline CDR1 LNHDA, CDR2 SQIVND (reference sequence). This CDR3 is 14 amino acids long. The CDR3 DNA sequence: TGTGCCATCTCGGACAGGGTTACCCCAGATACGCAGTATTTT. As protein: CAISDRVTPDTQYF.

The rearrangement joins TRBV14 to TRBJ2-5; D might be TRBD2 (6 bases). V lost 5 bases, J lost 4 bases, and 14 bases lay in between. Germline V gives CDR1 SGHDN, CDR2 FVKESK. CDR3 length: 14 amino acids. The chain's CDR3 is CASSAGLQGETQYF. For the CDR3, the DNA is TGTGCCAGCAGCGCGGGACTTCAAGGAGAGACCCAGTACTTC.

The V call is TRBV18, the J call TRBJ1-2; TRBD1 agrees at 8 bases. With 6 bases clipped from V and 3 bases from J, the junction kept 6 bases outside the gene matches. There are 14 residues in the CDR3. Germline-derived CDR1 and CDR2 are KGHSH and LQKENI. Here the CDR3 DNA reads TGTGCCAGCTCCTCCGGACAGGGCCACTATGGCTACACCTTC. Encoded protein: CASSSGQGHYGYTF.

In this sample, this clone turned up a few times. The chain has TRBV4-3 and TRBJ2-7, with a weak D call TRBD1 (5 bases). Germline V gene data show CDR1 as LGHNA and CDR2 as YSLEER. The CDR3 is 16 residues long. Deletions cut 5 bases from V and 5 bases from J, with 22 bases between. The CDR3 loop reads CASSDSTQGLGNEQYF. The CDR3 nucleotides are TGCGCCAGCAGCGACTCGACGCAGGGTCTCGGCAACGAGCAGTACTTC.

Turning to this clone: The junction does not match germline at one end; this may be a read error. This chain links TRBV7-9 with TRBJ2-5; 10 bases agree with TRBD2. The CDR3 contains 16 residues. In germline, CDR1 is SEHNR, CDR2 FQNEAQ (reference sequence). CDR3 coding DNA: TGTTCCAGCAGCTTAGAAGCGGGGGGGATCTTTCGGACCCAGTACTTC. Its translation is CSSSLEAGGIFRTQYF.

V usage is TRBV5-1 and J usage is TRBJ1-2; possibly TRBD1 for D (6 bases). CDR3 size: 14 residues. From germline, CDR1 is SGHRS and CDR2 YFSETQ. Trimming stripped 0 bases from V and 4 bases from J, with 10 bases between. The CDR3: CASSLASGVYGYTF. The CDR3 nucleotides read TGCGCCAGCAGCTTGGCCTCAGGGGTCTATGGCTACACCTTC. The variable domain in full, with the rest retrieved from reference TRBV5-1 and TRBJ1-2, is KAGVTQTPRYLIKTRGQQVTLSCSPISGHRSVSWYQQTPGQGLQFLFEYFSETQRNKGNFPGRFSGRQFSNSRSEMNVSTLELGDSALYLCASSLASGVYGYTFGSGTRLTVV.

The chain recombines TRBV12-5 with TRBJ1-2; weak D call: TRBD1 (5 bases). The CDR3 runs to 17 residues. Trimming took off 0 bases at V and 7 bases at J, with 21 bases between the two ends. Per the germline V gene, CDR1 is LGHNT and CDR2 is FRNRAP. The CDR3 region is CASGLVDSGVDGGGYTF. The CDR3 DNA is TGTGCTAGTGGTTTGGTAGACTCGGGGGTAGACGGCGGTGGCTACACCTTC.

This clone was counted a single time. The chain employs TRBV27 and TRBJ1-5; 9 nucleotides match TRBD1. The germline gives CDR1 MNHEY, CDR2 SMNVEV (reference sequence). The J segment lost 0 bases and the V segment lost 6 bases, leaving 3 bases of the junction unmatched. The CDR3 extends over 15 amino acids. This CDR3 reads CASRPGQGSNQPQHF. As DNA, the CDR3 is TGTGCCAGCAGACCGGGACAGGGTAGCAATCAGCCCCAGCATTTT.

The chain is built from TRBV14 and TRBJ1-6; 7 bases are a match to TRBD1. CDR1 is SGHDN and CDR2 is FVKESK in the germline V gene. The V gene end was trimmed by 4 bases and the J gene end by 7 bases; junction bases not matched to a gene: 7. CDR3 length: 15 amino acids. CDR3 coding DNA: TGTGCCAGCAGCCCTGGGGGACAGCCCAATTCACCCCTCCACTTT. This encodes CASSPGGQPNSPLHF.